This T cell receptor beta chain derives from a study of cytotoxic CD8 clonotypes in ibrutinib-treated CLL. This table comes from immunoSEQ multiplex PCR, and its TCRdb copy is limited to in-frame clones, with some not included. In the table there are roughly 56,000 clones, approximately 71% of which are singletons. V was cut by 4 bases and J by 5 bases, with 13 bases left in between. The CDR3 runs 13 residues. CDR1 and CDR2 (germline): SGHNT, YYREEE (reference sequence). The sequencing used PBMCs, collected after 12 months of ibrutinib treatment. The V and J genes are TRBV5-4 and TRBJ2-7, with D maybe TRBD2 (5 bases). The TCR comes from a human donor with chronic lymphocytic leukemia. Here the CDR3 reads CASSLSLVHEQYF. Written as DNA, the CDR3 is TGTGCCAGCAGCCTCTCACTAGTCCACGAGCAGTACTTC.